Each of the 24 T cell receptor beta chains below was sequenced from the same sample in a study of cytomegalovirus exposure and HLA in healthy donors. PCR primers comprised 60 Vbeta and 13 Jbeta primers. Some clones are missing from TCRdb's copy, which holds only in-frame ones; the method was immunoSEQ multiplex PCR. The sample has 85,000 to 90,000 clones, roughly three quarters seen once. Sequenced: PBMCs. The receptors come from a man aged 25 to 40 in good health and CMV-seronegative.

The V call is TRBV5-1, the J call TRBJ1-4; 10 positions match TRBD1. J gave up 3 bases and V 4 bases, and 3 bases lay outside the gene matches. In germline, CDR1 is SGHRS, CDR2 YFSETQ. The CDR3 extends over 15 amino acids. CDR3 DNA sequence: TGCGCCAGCAGCGGACAGGGGGAAGCTAATGAAAAACTGTTTTTT. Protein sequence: CASSGQGEANEKLFF.

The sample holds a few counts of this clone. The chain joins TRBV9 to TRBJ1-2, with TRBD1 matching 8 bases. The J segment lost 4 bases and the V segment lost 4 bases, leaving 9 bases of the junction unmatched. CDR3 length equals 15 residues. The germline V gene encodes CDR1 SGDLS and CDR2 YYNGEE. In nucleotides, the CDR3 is TGTGCCAGCAGCCTACAGGGGGGGGCGGGCTATGGCTACACCTTC. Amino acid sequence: CASSLQGGAGYGYTF.

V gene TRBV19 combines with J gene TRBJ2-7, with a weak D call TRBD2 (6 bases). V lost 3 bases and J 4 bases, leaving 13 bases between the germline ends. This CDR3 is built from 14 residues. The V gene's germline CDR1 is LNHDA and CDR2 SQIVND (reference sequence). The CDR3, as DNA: TGTGCCAGTAGTATTGGCAGGGACTGGTACGAGCAGTACTTC. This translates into CASSIGRDWYEQYF.

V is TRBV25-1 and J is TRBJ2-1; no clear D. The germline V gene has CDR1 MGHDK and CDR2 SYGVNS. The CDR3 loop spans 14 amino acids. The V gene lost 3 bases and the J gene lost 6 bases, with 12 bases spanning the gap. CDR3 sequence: CASSDLAAGNEQFF. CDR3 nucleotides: TGTGCCAGCAGTGACTTGGCGGCCGGCAATGAGCAGTTCTTC. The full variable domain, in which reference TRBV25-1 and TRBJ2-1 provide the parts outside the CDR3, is EADIYQTPRYLVIGTGKKITLECSQTMGHDKMYWYQQDPGMELHLIHYSYGVNSTEKGDLSSESTVSRIRTEHFPLTLESARPSHTSQYLCASSDLAAGNEQFFGPGTRLTVL.

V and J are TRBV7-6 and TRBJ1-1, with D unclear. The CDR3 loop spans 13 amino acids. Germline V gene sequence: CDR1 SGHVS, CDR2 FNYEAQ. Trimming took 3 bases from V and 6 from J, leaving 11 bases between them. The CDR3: CASSLAGKPEAFF. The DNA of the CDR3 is TGTGCCAGCAGCTTGGCGGGGAAACCTGAAGCTTTCTTT. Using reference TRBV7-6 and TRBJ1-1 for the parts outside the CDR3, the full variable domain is GAGVSQSPRYKVTKRGQDVALRCDPISGHVSLYWYRQALGQGPEFLTYFNYEAQQDKSGLPNDRFSAERPEGSISTLTIQRTEQRDSAMYRCASSLAGKPEAFFGQGTRLTVV.

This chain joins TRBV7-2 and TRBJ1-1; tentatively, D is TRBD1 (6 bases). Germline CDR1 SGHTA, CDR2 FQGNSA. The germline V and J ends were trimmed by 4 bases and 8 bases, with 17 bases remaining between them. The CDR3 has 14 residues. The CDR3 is CASSSGTFDQEAFF. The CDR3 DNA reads TGTGCCAGCAGCTCGGGGACATTTGATCAAGAAGCTTTCTTT. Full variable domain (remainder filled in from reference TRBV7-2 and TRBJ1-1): GAGVSQSPSNKVTEKGKDVELRCDPISGHTALYWYRQSLGQGLEFLIYFQGNSAPDKSGLPSDRFSAERTGGSVSTLTIQRTQQEDSAVYLCASSSGTFDQEAFFGQGTRLTVV.

CDR3 in DNA: TGCAGTGCTTCTGACACCTACGAGCAGTACTTC. It specifies CSASDTYEQYF. The genes are TRBV20-1 and TRBJ2-7; D ambiguous. Trimming pared 5 bases from V and 2 bases from J, leaving 7 bases between. The CDR3 runs 11 residues. The germline gives CDR1 DFQATT, CDR2 SNEGSKA (reference sequence).

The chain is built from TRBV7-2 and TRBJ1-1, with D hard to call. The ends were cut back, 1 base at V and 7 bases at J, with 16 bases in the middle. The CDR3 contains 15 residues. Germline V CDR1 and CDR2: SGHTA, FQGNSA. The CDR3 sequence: CASSLVAGRRIEAFF. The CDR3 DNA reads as TGTGCCAGCAGCTTAGTGGCTGGGCGTCGGATTGAAGCTTTCTTT.

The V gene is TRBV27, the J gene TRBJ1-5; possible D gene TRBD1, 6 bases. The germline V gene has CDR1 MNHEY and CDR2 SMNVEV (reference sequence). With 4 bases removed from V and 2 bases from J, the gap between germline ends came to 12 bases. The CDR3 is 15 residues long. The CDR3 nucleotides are TGTGCCAGCAGTTACAGGGCCAGGGGCAATCAGCCCCAGCATTTT. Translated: CASSYRARGNQPQHF.

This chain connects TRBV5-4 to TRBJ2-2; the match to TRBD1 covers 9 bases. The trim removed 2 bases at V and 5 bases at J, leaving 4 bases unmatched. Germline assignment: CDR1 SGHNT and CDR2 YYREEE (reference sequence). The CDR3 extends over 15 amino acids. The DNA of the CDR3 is TGTGCCAGCAGCTTACAGGGGACAGGGACCGGGGAGCTGTTTTTT. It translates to CASSLQGTGTGELFF.

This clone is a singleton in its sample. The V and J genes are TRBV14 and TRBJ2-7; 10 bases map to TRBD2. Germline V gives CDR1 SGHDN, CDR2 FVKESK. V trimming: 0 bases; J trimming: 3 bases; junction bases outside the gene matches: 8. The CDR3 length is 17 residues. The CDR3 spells CASSQEGLASSLYEQYF. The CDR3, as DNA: TGTGCCAGCAGCCAAGAGGGACTAGCGTCCTCACTCTACGAGCAGTACTTC.

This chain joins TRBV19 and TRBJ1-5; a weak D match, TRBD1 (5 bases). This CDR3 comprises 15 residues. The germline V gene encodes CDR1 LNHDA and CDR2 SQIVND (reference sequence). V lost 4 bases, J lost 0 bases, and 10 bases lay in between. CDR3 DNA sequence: TGTGCCAGTAGTAGGTTGGGGGGTAGCAATCAGCCCCAGCATTTT. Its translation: CASSRLGGSNQPQHF.

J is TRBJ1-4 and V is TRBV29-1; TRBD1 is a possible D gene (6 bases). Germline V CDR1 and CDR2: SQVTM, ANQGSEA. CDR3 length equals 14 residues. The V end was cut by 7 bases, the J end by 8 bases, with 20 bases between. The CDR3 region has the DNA TGCAGCGCGACAACAGGGACCATTGGGGAAAAACTGTTTTTT. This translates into CSATTGTIGEKLFF.

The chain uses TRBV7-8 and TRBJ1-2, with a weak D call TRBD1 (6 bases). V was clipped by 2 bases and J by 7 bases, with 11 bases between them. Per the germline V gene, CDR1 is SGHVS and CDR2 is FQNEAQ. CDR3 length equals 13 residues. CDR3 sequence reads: CASSLSGGPGYTF. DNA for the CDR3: TGTGCCAGCAGCTTATCGGGGGGGCCTGGCTACACCTTC.

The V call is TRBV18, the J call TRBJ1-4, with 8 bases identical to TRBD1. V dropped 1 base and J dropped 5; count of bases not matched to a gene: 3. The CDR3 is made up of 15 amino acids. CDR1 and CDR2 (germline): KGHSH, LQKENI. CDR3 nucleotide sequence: TGTGCCAGCTCACCACAAACAGGGGGAAATGAAAAACTGTTTTTT. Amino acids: CASSPQTGGNEKLFF.

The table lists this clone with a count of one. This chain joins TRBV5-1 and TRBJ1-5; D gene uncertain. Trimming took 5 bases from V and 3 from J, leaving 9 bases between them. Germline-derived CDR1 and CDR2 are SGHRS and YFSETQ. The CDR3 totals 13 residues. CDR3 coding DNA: TGCGCCAGCAGGATCGGAGACAATCAGCCCCAGCATTTT. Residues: CASRIGDNQPQHF.

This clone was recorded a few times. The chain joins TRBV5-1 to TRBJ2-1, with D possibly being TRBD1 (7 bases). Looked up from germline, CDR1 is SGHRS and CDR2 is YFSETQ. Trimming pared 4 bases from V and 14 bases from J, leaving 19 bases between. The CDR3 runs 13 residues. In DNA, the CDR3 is TGCGCCAGCAGCCAGGGGGACAGCCGCGGGGAGTTCTTC. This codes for CASSQGDSRGEFF.

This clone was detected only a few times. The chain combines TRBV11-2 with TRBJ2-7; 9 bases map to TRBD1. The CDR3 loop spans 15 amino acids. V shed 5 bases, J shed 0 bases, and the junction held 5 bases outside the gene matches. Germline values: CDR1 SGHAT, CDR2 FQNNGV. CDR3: CASSDRDRASYEQYF. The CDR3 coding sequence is TGTGCCAGCAGCGACCGGGACAGGGCCTCCTACGAGCAGTACTTC.

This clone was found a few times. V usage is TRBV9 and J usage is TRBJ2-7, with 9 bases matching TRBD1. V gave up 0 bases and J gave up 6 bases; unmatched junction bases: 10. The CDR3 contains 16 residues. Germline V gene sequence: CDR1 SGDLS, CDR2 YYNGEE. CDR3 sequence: CASSVGGRDRASEQYF. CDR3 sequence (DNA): TGTGCCAGCAGCGTAGGCGGGCGGGACAGGGCTTCCGAGCAGTACTTC.

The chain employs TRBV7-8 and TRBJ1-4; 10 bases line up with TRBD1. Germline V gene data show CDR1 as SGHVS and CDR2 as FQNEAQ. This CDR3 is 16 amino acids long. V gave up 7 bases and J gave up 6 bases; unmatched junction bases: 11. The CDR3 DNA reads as TGTGCCAGCACTTCTCCTTTAGGGACAGGGGATGAAAAACTGTTTTTT. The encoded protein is CASTSPLGTGDEKLFF.

DNA for the CDR3: TGTGCCAGCAGCGTAGAACTCAGGGGGCATGCTTTCTTT. It specifies CASSVELRGHAFF. The rearrangement joins TRBV9 to TRBJ1-1, with 8 nucleotides matching TRBD1. Germline CDR1 is SGDLS and CDR2 is YYNGEE. CDR3 size: 13 residues. V was pared by 0 bases and J by 11 bases, with 6 bases of the junction left unmatched.

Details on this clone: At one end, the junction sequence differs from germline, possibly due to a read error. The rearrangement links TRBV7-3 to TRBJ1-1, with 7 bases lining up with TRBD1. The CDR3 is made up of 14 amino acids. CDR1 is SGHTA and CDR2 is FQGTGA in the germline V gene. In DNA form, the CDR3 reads TGTGCCAGCAGCATAACAGGGGTTAACACTGAAGCTTTCTTT. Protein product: CASSITGVNTEAFF.

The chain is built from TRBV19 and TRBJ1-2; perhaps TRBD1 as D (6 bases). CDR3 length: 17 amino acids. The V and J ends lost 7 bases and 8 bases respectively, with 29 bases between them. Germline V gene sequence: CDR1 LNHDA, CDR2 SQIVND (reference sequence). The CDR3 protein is CASTFFGGQSEYVGYTF. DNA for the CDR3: TGTGCCAGTACCTTTTTCGGGGGGCAGTCGGAATATGTAGGCTACACCTTC.

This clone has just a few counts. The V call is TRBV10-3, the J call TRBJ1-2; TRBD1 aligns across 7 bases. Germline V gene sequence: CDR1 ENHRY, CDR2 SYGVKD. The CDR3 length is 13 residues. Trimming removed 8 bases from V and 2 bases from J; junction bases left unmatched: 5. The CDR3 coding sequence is TGTGCCATCTCCGCAGGGGGGAACTATGGCTACACCTTC. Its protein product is CAISAGGNYGYTF.